Each of the 15 T cell receptor beta chains below was sequenced from the same sample in a study of T-cell reconstitution after alpha-beta-depleted transplantation in children. As it was prepared, the TCRbeta library received unique molecular identifiers. Via MiXCR, TCRdb re-called the PCR reads, giving one row per CDR3 protein. The sample lists about 58,000 distinct CDR3 sequences, about 40% occurring once. Material: PBMCs, mostly from graft donor cells, obtained 360 days after TCRalphabeta/CD19-depleted stem cell transplant. These receptors were obtained from a male patient aged 10 to 17 who had a stem cell transplant for acute lymphoblastic leukemia, so the T cells may come from the graft donor.

Only a few counts were recorded for this clonotype. The V gene is TRBV12-3 or TRBV12-4, the J gene TRBJ2-1; D gene uncertain. V lost 7 bases, J lost 6 bases, and 19 bases lay in between. CDR3 size: 15 residues. For the CDR3, the DNA is TGTGCCAGCACCCGAGACTCCCTCGGCGGCAATGAGCAGTTCTTC. It translates to CASTRDSLGGNEQFF.

The chain joins TRBV7-6 to TRBJ2-3; D not resolved. Trimming took 5 bases from V and 1 from J, leaving 10 bases between them. This CDR3 contains 14 residues. From germline, CDR1 is SGHVS and CDR2 FNYEAQ. Here the CDR3 DNA reads TGTGCCAGCAGCCTAGGGTTCGGCACAGATACGCAGTATTTT. Protein: CASSLGFGTDTQYF.

This clonotype was seen a few times. The gene calls are TRBV24-1 and TRBJ2-3; tentative D call: TRBD2 (6 bases). The V end was cut by 4 bases, the J end by 2 bases, with 12 bases between. The CDR3 is made up of 15 amino acids. Germline CDR1 is KGHDR and CDR2 is SFDVKD. The CDR3 is CATSDQSGLTDTQYF. The CDR3 DNA is TGTGCCACCAGTGACCAGAGCGGGCTCACAGATACGCAGTATTTT.

Remarks on this clonotype: The junction departs from the called germline gene at one end, perhaps through a read error. The J gene is TRBJ2-5, the V gene TRBV28, with TRBD2 as a possible D gene (6 bases). The CDR3 totals 15 residues. In germline, CDR1 is MDHEN, CDR2 SYDVKM. CDR3 in amino acids: CASSLAPGGKESQYF. The CDR3 DNA sequence: TGTGCCAGCAGTTTAGCCCCTGGAGGGAAAGAGAGCCAGTACTTC.

There are a few counts of this clonotype. The chain couples TRBV13 to TRBJ2-1; D not resolved. In germline, CDR1 is PRHDT, CDR2 FYEKMQ (reference sequence). There are 13 residues in the CDR3. Trimming took 3 bases from V and 0 from J, leaving 3 bases between them. This CDR3 is CASSFTSYNEQFF. The CDR3 bases are TGTGCCAGCAGCTTCACCTCCTACAATGAGCAGTTCTTC.

The chain joins TRBV5-1 to TRBJ2-7, with TRBD2 matching 7 bases. CDR1 and CDR2 (germline): SGHRS, YFSETQ. The trim removed 0 bases at V and 2 bases at J, leaving 5 bases unmatched. This CDR3 contains 15 residues. In DNA form, the CDR3 reads TGCGCCAGCAGCTTGGGGGGAGGGAAGGCCTACGAGCAGTACTTC. This translates into CASSLGGGKAYEQYF. Complete variable domain (other parts from reference TRBV5-1 and TRBJ2-7): KAGVTQTPRYLIKTRGQQVTLSCSPISGHRSVSWYQQTPGQGLQFLFEYFSETQRNKGNFPGRFSGRQFSNSRSEMNVSTLELGDSALYLCASSLGGGKAYEQYFGPGTRLTVT.

This clonotype was picked up a small number of times. The chain links TRBV28 to TRBJ2-3; unclear D gene. Germline-derived CDR1 and CDR2 are MDHEN and SYDVKM. V lost 6 bases, J lost 0 bases, and 19 bases lay in between. The CDR3 is 17 amino acids. The CDR3 loop is CASSLPPFGRSTDTQYF. CDR3 bases: TGTGCCAGCAGCCTACCCCCATTTGGGCGAAGCACAGATACGCAGTATTTT.

This chain connects TRBV7-6 to TRBJ1-1; no reliable D call. The germline V gene has CDR1 SGHVS and CDR2 FNYEAQ. V was cut by 0 bases and J by 1 base, with 12 bases left in between. This CDR3 is built from 16 residues. The CDR3: CASSLASAGSNTEAFF. In nucleotides, the CDR3 is TGTGCCAGCAGCTTAGCGTCGGCAGGATCGAACACTGAAGCTTTCTTT. Together with reference TRBV7-6 and TRBJ1-1, the CDR3 gives the full variable domain: GAGVSQSPRYKVTKRGQDVALRCDPISGHVSLYWYRQALGQGPEFLTYFNYEAQQDKSGLPNDRFSAERPEGSISTLTIQRTEQRDSAMYRCASSLASAGSNTEAFFGQGTRLTVV.

CDR3 DNA: TGTGCCAGCAGTTACTCAGGACTAGCGGGGGGTCACAATGAGCAGTTCTTC. This gives the protein CASSYSGLAGGHNEQFF. The V and J genes are TRBV6-5 and TRBJ2-1; 14 nucleotides match TRBD2. Per germline, CDR1 MNHEY and CDR2 SVGAGI. V gave up 0 bases and J gave up 5 bases; unmatched junction bases: 3. The CDR3 covers 17 residues.

The chain carries TRBV12-3 or TRBV12-4 and TRBJ2-3; tentative D call: TRBD2 (6 bases). Trimming shortened V by 7 bases and J by 4 bases, and 18 bases separated the two germline ends. This CDR3 has 15 residues. The CDR3 sequence: CASIPSGLSPDTQYF. In DNA form, the CDR3 reads TGTGCCAGCATTCCCTCGGGACTTTCCCCAGATACGCAGTATTTT.

This clonotype was found a few times. This chain connects TRBV15 to TRBJ2-5; 8 bases align to TRBD1. The CDR3 totals 13 residues. Germline CDR1 is LNHNV and CDR2 is YYDKDF (reference sequence). The V segment lost 8 bases and the J segment 2 bases; nucleotides outside the gene matches: 4. CDR3 sequence: CATWRQGQETQYF. CDR3 sequence (DNA): TGTGCCACCTGGAGACAGGGGCAAGAGACCCAGTACTTC.

V and J are TRBV20-1 and TRBJ1-5; 7 positions agree with TRBD1. Germline V gene sequence: CDR1 DFQATT, CDR2 SNEGSKA (reference sequence). The CDR3 extends over 14 amino acids. With 5 bases clipped from V and 4 bases from J, the junction kept 8 bases outside the gene matches. CDR3 region: CSAYTGARNQPQHF. The CDR3 nucleotides are TGCAGTGCTTACACAGGGGCTAGGAATCAGCCCCAGCATTTT.

The V call is TRBV21-1, the J call TRBJ1-4; TRBD1 is the table's D call and was not checked against the DNA. TRBV21-1 is recorded as a pseudogene. This CDR3 contains 20 residues. This CDR3 is CASSKERFTGGFATNEKLFF. The CDR3 nucleotides are TGTGCCAGCAGCAAAGAGCGGTTTACAGGGGGCTTCGCAACTAATGAAAAACTGTTTTTT.

This chain links TRBV12-3 or TRBV12-4 with TRBJ1-5; 10 bases map to TRBD1. The CDR3 is 17 residues long. The V gene end was trimmed by 5 bases and the J gene end by 2 bases; junction bases not matched to a gene: 9. The CDR3 nucleotides are TGTGCCAGCAGTCCCCGAGGAGGGACAGGGGGCAATCAGCCCCAGCATTTT. It codes for CASSPRGGTGGNQPQHF.

The table lists this clonotype with a few counts. The chain carries TRBV27 and TRBJ2-1; 10 nucleotides agree with TRBD2. The J segment lost 4 bases and the V segment lost 6 bases, leaving 9 bases of the junction unmatched. The CDR3 has 16 amino acids. From germline, CDR1 is MNHEY and CDR2 SMNVEV (reference sequence). Here the CDR3 reads CASSLKLAGSYNEQFF. For the CDR3, the DNA is TGTGCCAGCAGCCTGAAACTAGCGGGGAGTTACAATGAGCAGTTCTTC.